Sequencing of this T cell receptor (beta chain) was carried out in a study of siplizumab effects on memory and regulatory T cells. Whole-study findings and limits: Fewer alloreactive sequences mapped to unstimulated CD4+ memory cells under siplizumab. The mean Treg-derived percentage of mappable alloreactive CD4+ clones was 65% to 75% with siplizumab compared with 25% to 30% in controls.

The CDR3 is made up of 15 amino acids. The germline V and J ends were trimmed by 7 bases and 5 bases, with 15 bases remaining between them. Germline V lookup: CDR1 MNHNY, CDR2 SVGAGI (reference sequence). There are a few counts of this clone. Antigen specificity is unknown. Some clones are missing from TCRdb's copy, which holds only in-frame ones; the method was immunoSEQ multiplex PCR. The table includes roughly 100,000 clones, 85% to 95% detected once. This sequence originates from a human donor in good health. Sequenced material: CD4+ T cells sorted from blood. The chain joins TRBV6-6 to TRBJ1-6; TRBD1 is a possible D gene (5 bases). CDR3: CASTQTGGNNSPLHF. CDR3 sequence (DNA): TGTGCCAGCACCCAAACGGGGGGGAATAATTCACCCCTCCACTTT.